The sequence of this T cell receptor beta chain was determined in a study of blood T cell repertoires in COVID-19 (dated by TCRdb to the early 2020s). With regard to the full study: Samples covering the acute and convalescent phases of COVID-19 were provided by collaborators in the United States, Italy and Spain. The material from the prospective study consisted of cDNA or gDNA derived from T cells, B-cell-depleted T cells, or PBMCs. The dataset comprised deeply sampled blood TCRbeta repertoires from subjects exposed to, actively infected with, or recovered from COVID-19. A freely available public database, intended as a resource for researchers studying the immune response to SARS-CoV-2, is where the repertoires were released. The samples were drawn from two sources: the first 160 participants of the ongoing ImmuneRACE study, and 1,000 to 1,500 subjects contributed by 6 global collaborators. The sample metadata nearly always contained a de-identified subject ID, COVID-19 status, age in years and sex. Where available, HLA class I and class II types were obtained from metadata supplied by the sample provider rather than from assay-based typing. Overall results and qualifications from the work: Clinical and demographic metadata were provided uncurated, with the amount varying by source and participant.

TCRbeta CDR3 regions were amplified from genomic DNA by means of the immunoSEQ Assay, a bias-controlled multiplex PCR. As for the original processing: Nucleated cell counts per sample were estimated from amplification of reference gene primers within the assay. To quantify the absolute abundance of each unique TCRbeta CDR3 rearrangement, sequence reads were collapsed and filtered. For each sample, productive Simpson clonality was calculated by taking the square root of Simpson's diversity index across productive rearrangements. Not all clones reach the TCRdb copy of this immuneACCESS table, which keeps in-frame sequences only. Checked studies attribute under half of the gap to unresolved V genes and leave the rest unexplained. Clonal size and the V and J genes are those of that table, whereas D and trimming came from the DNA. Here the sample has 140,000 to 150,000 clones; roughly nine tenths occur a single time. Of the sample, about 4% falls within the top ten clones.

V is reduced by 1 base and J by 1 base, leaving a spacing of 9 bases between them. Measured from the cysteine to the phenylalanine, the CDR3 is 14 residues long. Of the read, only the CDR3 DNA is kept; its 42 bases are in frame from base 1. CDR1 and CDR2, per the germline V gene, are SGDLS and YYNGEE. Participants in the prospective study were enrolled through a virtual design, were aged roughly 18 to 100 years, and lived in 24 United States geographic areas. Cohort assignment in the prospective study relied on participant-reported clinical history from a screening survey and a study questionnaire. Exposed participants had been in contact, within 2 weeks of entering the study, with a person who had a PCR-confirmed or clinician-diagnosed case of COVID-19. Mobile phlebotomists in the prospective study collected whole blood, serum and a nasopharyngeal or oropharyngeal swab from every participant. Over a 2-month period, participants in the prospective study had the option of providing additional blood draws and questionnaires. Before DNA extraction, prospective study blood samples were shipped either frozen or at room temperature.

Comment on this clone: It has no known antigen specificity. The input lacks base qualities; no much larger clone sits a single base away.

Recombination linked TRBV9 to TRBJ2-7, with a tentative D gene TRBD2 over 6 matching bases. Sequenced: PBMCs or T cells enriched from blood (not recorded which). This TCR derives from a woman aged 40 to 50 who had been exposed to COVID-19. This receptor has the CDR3 CASSVSEGSYEQYF. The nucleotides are TGTGCCAGCAGCGTATCGGAGGGGTCCTACGAGCAGTACTTC.